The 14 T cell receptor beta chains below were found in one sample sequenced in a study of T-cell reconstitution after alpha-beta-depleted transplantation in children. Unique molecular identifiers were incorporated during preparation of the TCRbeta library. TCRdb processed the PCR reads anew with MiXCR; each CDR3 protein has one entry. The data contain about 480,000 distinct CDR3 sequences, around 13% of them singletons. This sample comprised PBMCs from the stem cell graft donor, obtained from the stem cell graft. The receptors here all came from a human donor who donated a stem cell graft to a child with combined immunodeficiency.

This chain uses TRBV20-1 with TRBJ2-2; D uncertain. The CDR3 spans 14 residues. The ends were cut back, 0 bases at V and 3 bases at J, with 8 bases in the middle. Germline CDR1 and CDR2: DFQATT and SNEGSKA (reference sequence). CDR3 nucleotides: TGCAGTGCTAGAGACCCGATGGACACCGGGGAGCTGTTTTTT. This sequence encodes CSARDPMDTGELFF.

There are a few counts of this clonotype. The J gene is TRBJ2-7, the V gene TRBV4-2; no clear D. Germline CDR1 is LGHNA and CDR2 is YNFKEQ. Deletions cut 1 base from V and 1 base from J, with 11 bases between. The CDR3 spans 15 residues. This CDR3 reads CASSQVDRGSYEQYF. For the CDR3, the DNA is TGTGCCAGCAGCCAAGTAGATCGCGGTTCCTACGAGCAGTACTTC.

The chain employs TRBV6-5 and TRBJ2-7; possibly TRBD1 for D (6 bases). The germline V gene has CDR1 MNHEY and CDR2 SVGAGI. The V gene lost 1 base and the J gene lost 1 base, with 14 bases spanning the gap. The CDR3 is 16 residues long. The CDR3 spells CASSYYGGLQSYEQYF. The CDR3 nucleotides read TGTGCCAGCAGTTACTATGGGGGCCTCCAGTCCTACGAGCAGTACTTC.

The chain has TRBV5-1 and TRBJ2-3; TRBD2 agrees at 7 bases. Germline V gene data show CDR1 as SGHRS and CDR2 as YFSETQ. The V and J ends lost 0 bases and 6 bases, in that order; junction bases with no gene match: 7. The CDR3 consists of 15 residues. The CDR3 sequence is CASSLDAGEMDTQYF. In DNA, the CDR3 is TGCGCCAGCAGCTTGGACGCGGGAGAAATGGATACGCAGTATTTT.

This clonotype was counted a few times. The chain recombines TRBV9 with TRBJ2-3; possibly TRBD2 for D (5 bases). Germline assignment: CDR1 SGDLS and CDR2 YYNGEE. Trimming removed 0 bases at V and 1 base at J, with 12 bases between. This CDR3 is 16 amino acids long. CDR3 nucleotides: TGTGCCAGCAGCGTAGGAGACCTAGCCGGCACAGATACGCAGTATTTT. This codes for CASSVGDLAGTDTQYF.

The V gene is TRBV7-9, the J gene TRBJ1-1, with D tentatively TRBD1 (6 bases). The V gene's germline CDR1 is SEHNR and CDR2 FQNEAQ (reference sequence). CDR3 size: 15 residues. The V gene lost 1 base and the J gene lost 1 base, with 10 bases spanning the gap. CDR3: CASSLVGQPNTEAFF. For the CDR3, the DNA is TGTGCCAGCAGCTTAGTTGGACAGCCGAACACTGAAGCTTTCTTT.

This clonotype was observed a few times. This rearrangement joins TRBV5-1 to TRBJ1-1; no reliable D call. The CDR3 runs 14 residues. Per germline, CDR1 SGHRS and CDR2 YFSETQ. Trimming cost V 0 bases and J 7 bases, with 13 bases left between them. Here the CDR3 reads CASSLVGFQGEAFF. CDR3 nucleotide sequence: TGCGCCAGCAGCTTGGTAGGGTTCCAAGGTGAAGCTTTCTTT.

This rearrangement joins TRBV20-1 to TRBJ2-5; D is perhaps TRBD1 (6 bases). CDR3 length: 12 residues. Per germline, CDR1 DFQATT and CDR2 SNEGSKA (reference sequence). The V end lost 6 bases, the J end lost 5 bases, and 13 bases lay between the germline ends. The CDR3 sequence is CSAVLGAETQYF. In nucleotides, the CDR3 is TGCAGTGCCGTCCTGGGGGCTGAGACCCAGTACTTC.

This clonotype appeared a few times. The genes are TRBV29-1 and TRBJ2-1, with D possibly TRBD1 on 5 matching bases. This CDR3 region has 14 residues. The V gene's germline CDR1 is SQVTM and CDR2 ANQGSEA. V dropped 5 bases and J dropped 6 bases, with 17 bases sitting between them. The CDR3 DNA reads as TGCAGCGTTCCGGACGTCCCTAGGGGCAATGAGCAGTTCTTC. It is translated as CSVPDVPRGNEQFF.

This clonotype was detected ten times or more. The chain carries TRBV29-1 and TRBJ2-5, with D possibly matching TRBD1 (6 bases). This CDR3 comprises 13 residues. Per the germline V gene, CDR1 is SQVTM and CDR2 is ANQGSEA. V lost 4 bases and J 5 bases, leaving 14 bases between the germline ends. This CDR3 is CSVGNTGYETQYF. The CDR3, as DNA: TGCAGCGTTGGAAATACAGGGTACGAGACCCAGTACTTC.

Here the CDR3 reads CSVSRTPTYEQYF. The DNA of the CDR3 is TGCAGCGTTTCCCGGACTCCTACCTACGAGCAGTACTTC. The chain is built from TRBV29-1 and TRBJ2-7; weak D call: TRBD2 (5 bases). The CDR3 loop spans 13 amino acids. The V end was cut by 5 bases, the J end by 2 bases, with 13 bases between. Per germline, CDR1 SQVTM and CDR2 ANQGSEA.

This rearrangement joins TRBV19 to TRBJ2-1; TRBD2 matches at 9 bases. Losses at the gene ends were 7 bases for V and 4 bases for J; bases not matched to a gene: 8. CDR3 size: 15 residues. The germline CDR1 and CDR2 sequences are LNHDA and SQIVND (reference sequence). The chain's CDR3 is CASIGRLADYNEQFF. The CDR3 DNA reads TGTGCCAGTATCGGGCGACTAGCGGATTACAATGAGCAGTTCTTC.

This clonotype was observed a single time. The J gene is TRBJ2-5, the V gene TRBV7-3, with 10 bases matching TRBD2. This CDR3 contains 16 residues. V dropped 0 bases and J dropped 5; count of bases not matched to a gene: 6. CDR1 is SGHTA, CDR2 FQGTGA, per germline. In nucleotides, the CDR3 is TGTGCCAGCAGCTTAACGGCTAGCGGGAGCAGTGAGACCCAGTACTTC. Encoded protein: CASSLTASGSSETQYF. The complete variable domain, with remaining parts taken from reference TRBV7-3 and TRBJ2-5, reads GAGVSQTPSNKVTEKGKYVELRCDPISGHTALYWYRQSLGQGPEFLIYFQGTGAADDSGLPNDRFFAVRPEGSVSTLKIQRTERGDSAVYLCASSLTASGSSETQYFGPGTRLLVL.

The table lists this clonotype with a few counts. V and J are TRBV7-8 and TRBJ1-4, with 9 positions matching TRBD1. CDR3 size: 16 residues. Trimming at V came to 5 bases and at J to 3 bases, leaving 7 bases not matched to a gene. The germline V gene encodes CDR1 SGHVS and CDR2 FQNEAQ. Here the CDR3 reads CASSPTGQGPNEKLFF. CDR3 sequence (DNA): TGTGCCAGCAGCCCTACCGGACAGGGGCCTAATGAAAAACTGTTTTTT.